Following are 32 T cell receptor beta chains from one sample sequenced in a study of OX40 agonist ivuxolimab in advanced cancers. The method was immunoSEQ multiplex PCR; TCRdb's version includes in-frame clones alone and lacks a portion of them. The sample consists of about 69,000 clones, 65% to 80% of them appearing once. Sequenced material: CD4+ or CD8+ T cells sorted from blood, taken in a trial of the OX40 agonist ivuxolimab. All receptors derive from an adult with an advanced solid tumor such as melanoma, head and neck, liver or kidney cancer.

The J gene is TRBJ2-7, the V gene TRBV11-2; TRBD1 might be the D (6 bases). Germline CDR1 reads SGHAT; CDR2 reads FQNNGV. There are 17 residues in the CDR3. Trimming pared 2 bases from V and 10 bases from J, leaving 27 bases between. CDR3 DNA: TGTGCCAGCAGCTTAACGACCTCCGGACAGCCTTTTGGGGAACAGTACTTC. Its protein product is CASSLTTSGQPFGEQYF.

This chain connects TRBV15 to TRBJ1-1; D gene uncertain. Germline loops: CDR1 LNHNV, CDR2 YYDKDF (reference sequence). V dropped 0 bases and J dropped 9 bases, with 14 bases sitting between them. The CDR3 is made up of 14 amino acids. This CDR3 reads CATSRERNRVKAFF. The CDR3 region has the DNA TGTGCCACCAGCAGAGAAAGGAATAGGGTTAAAGCTTTCTTT.

This chain joins TRBV9 and TRBJ2-5; perhaps TRBD1 as D (6 bases). Germline CDR1 and CDR2: SGDLS and YYNGEE. Trimming cost V 0 bases and J 5 bases, with 14 bases left between them. The CDR3 sequence is 15 residues long. The DNA of the CDR3 is TGTGCCAGCAGCGTAGGGGGGCAGGGCCACGAGACCCAGTACTTC. Translated, it gives CASSVGGQGHETQYF.

The rearrangement joins TRBV7-8 to TRBJ2-7; 7 nucleotides align to TRBD1. The ends lost 5 bases at V and 7 bases at J; junction bases unmatched: 11. This CDR3 is built from 14 residues. CDR1 is SGHVS and CDR2 is FQNEAQ in the germline V gene. CDR3 protein: CASSIRDSSWEQYF. Here the CDR3 DNA reads TGTGCCAGCAGCATAAGGGACAGCTCGTGGGAGCAGTACTTC.

The chain has TRBV6-1 and TRBJ1-3; D gene ambiguous. V shed 0 bases and J shed 0 bases, with 3 bases lying between them. The CDR3 length is 14 residues. The germline V gene encodes CDR1 MNHNS and CDR2 SASEGT. The chain's CDR3 is CASSEATSGNTIYF. CDR3 nucleotide sequence: TGTGCCAGCAGTGAAGCAACCTCTGGAAACACCATATATTTT.

This clone was detected only once. Sequence at one end of the junction differs from germline and may be a read error. At the DNA level, this CDR3 is encoded by other sequences in the same sample as well. The chain carries TRBV4-2 and TRBJ1-4; D is perhaps TRBD1 (5 bases). Germline V CDR1 and CDR2: LGHNA, YNFKEQ. The CDR3 has 16 amino acids. The CDR3 DNA sequence: TGTGCCAGTAGCCTATCCCCGGGGCCGTCTAATGAAAAACTGTTTTTT. This encodes CASSLSPGPSNEKLFF.

V is TRBV5-1 and J is TRBJ2-6; D possibly corresponds to TRBD1 (6 bases). The germline V gene has CDR1 SGHRS and CDR2 YFSETQ. The CDR3 runs to 14 residues. Deletions cut 4 bases from V and 1 base from J, with 6 bases between. CDR3 sequence: CASSQGSGANVLTF. CDR3 coding DNA: TGCGCCAGCAGCCAGGGGTCTGGGGCCAACGTCCTGACTTTC.

This chain uses TRBV11-3 with TRBJ2-1; TRBD2 aligns across 8 bases. Germline assignment: CDR1 SGHNT and CDR2 YENEEA. The V segment lost 1 base and the J segment 0 bases; nucleotides outside the gene matches: 2. The CDR3 has 16 amino acids. In nucleotides, the CDR3 is TGTGCCAGCAGCTTAGCGGGGGGGAGCTCCTACAATGAGCAGTTCTTC. This encodes CASSLAGGSSYNEQFF.

The chain combines TRBV7-8 with TRBJ1-3; D is undetermined. The CDR3 has 15 residues. Germline CDR1 and CDR2: SGHVS and FQNEAQ. With 2 bases removed from V and 3 bases from J, the gap between germline ends came to 11 bases. In DNA, the CDR3 is TGTGCCAGCAGCTTACCTTCCAACGGTGGAAACACCATATATTTT. Amino acid sequence: CASSLPSNGGNTIYF.

The chain joins TRBV6-1 to TRBJ2-1; 13 bases map to TRBD2. This CDR3 region has 16 residues. Per germline, CDR1 MNHNS and CDR2 SASEGT. Trimming removed 3 bases from V and 5 bases from J; junction bases left unmatched: 4. The CDR3 DNA sequence: TGTGCCAGCAGTGATCCCGGGACTAGCGGGGACAATGAGCAGTTCTTC. It is translated as CASSDPGTSGDNEQFF.

The gene calls are TRBV5-8 and TRBJ2-1; TRBD2 aligns across 7 bases. From germline, CDR1 is SGHTS and CDR2 YDEGEE. V trimming: 4 bases; J trimming: 0 bases; junction bases outside the gene matches: 7. This CDR3 has 16 residues. The CDR3 is CASSVVAGVSYNEQFF. The CDR3, as DNA: TGTGCCAGCAGCGTGGTGGCGGGAGTCTCCTACAATGAGCAGTTCTTC.

The J gene is TRBJ2-1, the V gene TRBV7-2; tentative D call: TRBD1 (6 bases). Trimming took off 2 bases at V and 2 bases at J, with 16 bases between the two ends. The CDR3 totals 17 residues. In germline, CDR1 is SGHTA, CDR2 FQGNSA. CDR3 nucleotides: TGTGCCAGCAGCTTATGGGTAGGGGGTCTAACCTACAATGAGCAGTTCTTC. Its protein is CASSLWVGGLTYNEQFF.

The chain joins TRBV29-1 to TRBJ2-1; a possible D gene is TRBD1 (6 bases). The V end was cut by 0 bases, the J end by 7 bases, with 19 bases between. Germline V gives CDR1 SQVTM, CDR2 ANQGSEA. The CDR3 is made up of 16 amino acids. The CDR3 sequence: CSVEDPKRGIGNEQFF. The DNA for the CDR3 is TGCAGCGTTGAAGATCCGAAGAGGGGGATAGGGAATGAGCAGTTCTTC.

The J gene is TRBJ1-2, the V gene TRBV15; 9 positions match TRBD1. After removal of 2 bases from V and 5 bases from J, the junction contained 3 bases not matched to a gene. There are 14 residues in the CDR3. Germline V gene lookup returns CDR1 LNHNV and CDR2 YYDKDF (reference sequence). The CDR3 loop is CATSRPGQGYGYTF. DNA for the CDR3: TGTGCCACCAGCAGACCCGGACAGGGGTATGGCTACACCTTC.

The rearrangement links TRBV5-8 to TRBJ2-5; 9 bases map to TRBD1. The CDR3 totals 18 residues. Germline CDR1 SGHTS, CDR2 YDEGEE. The ends lost 4 bases at V and 3 bases at J; junction bases unmatched: 16. In nucleotides, the CDR3 is TGTGCCAGCAGCCTACTTATAACAGGGGGCTTATTTAAAGAGACCCAGTACTTC. The encoded protein is CASSLLITGGLFKETQYF.

The gene calls are TRBV9 and TRBJ2-1; 9 bases line up with TRBD2. The CDR3 extends over 18 amino acids. The J segment lost 6 bases and the V segment lost 0 bases, leaving 13 bases of the junction unmatched. CDR1 SGDLS and CDR2 YYNGEE come from the germline V gene. CDR3 bases: TGTGCCAGCAGCGTAGGACCGTCCGGCGGGAGGGCCCTCAATGAGCAGTTCTTC. It is translated as CASSVGPSGGRALNEQFF.

The genes are TRBV6-1 and TRBJ2-7, with 8 bases aligning to TRBD1. The CDR3 length is 14 residues. Trimming took 5 bases from V and 5 from J; bases not matched to a gene: 8. The germline V gene has CDR1 MNHNS and CDR2 SASEGT. CDR3 sequence reads: CASSLIRGRDEQYF. In DNA, the CDR3 is TGTGCCAGCAGTTTAATCAGGGGGCGCGACGAGCAGTACTTC.

The chain uses TRBV5-1 and TRBJ2-3, with a weak D call TRBD1 (6 bases). The CDR3 extends over 14 amino acids. Germline V CDR1 and CDR2: SGHRS, YFSETQ. Trimming left V 4 bases short and J 2 bases short, with 11 bases between. CDR3 residues: CASSPWTDTDTQYF. For the CDR3, the DNA is TGCGCCAGCAGCCCCTGGACAGACACAGATACGCAGTATTTT.

This clone was recorded only once. The CDR3 DNA sequence: TGTGCCAGTAGTATAGATCTATCAAGGGAAGGGGACGAGCAGTACTTC. Translation gives CASSIDLSREGDEQYF. V is TRBV19 and J is TRBJ2-7, with D maybe TRBD1 (5 bases). CDR3 length: 16 amino acids. CDR1 and CDR2 from the germline V gene are LNHDA and SQIVND (reference sequence). V lost 0 bases and J 5 bases, leaving 17 bases between the germline ends.

The V and J genes are TRBV4-1 and TRBJ2-3, with TRBD1 matching 10 bases. The CDR3 totals 18 residues. With V trimmed by 5 bases and J by 1 base, 12 bases remained unmatched. The germline gives CDR1 MGHRA, CDR2 YSYEKL. The CDR3 loop reads CASSTPGSGTGGTDTQYF. Here the CDR3 DNA reads TGCGCCAGCAGCACCCCCGGGAGTGGGACAGGGGGCACAGATACGCAGTATTTT.

The CDR3 protein is CASSSRTSTDTQYF. The DNA of the CDR3 is TGTGCCAGCAGTTCCCGAACTAGCACAGATACGCAGTATTTT. The chain combines TRBV27 with TRBJ2-3; D gene unclear. The V gene lost 4 bases and the J gene lost 0 bases, with 8 bases spanning the gap. The CDR3 contains 14 residues. Germline assignment: CDR1 MNHEY and CDR2 SMNVEV (reference sequence).

The J gene is TRBJ1-1, the V gene TRBV7-9; D may be TRBD1 (5 bases). The germline V gene has CDR1 SEHNR and CDR2 FQNEAQ (reference sequence). Trimming stripped 8 bases from V and 1 base from J, with 11 bases between. CDR3 length: 13 amino acids. CDR3 region: CASQGPPNTEAFF. The CDR3 DNA is TGTGCCAGCCAGGGACCCCCGAACACTGAAGCTTTCTTT.

J is TRBJ2-7 and V is TRBV29-1, with a possible D match to TRBD1 (5 bases). V was trimmed by 7 bases and J by 3 bases, leaving 16 bases between them. The CDR3 runs to 13 residues. CDR1 SQVTM and CDR2 ANQGSEA come from the germline V gene. The CDR3: CSARLLGDYEQYF. The DNA of the CDR3 is TGCAGCGCAAGATTGTTAGGGGACTACGAGCAGTACTTC.

The J gene is TRBJ2-6, the V gene TRBV5-1; maybe TRBD2 (5 bases). CDR3 length: 17 amino acids. Trimming pared 1 base from V and 4 bases from J, leaving 15 bases between. From germline, CDR1 is SGHRS and CDR2 YFSETQ. CDR3 region: CASSLQFGSGGANVLTF. The CDR3, as DNA: TGCGCCAGCAGCTTGCAATTCGGGTCGGGAGGGGCCAACGTCCTGACTTTC. Full variable domain (rest looked up from reference TRBV5-1 and TRBJ2-6): KAGVTQTPRYLIKTRGQQVTLSCSPISGHRSVSWYQQTPGQGLQFLFEYFSETQRNKGNFPGRFSGRQFSNSRSEMNVSTLELGDSALYLCASSLQFGSGGANVLTFGAGSRLTVL.

This sequence joins TRBV28 and TRBJ1-5, with D possibly matching TRBD1 (6 bases). With 4 bases removed from V and 3 bases from J, the gap between germline ends came to 16 bases. CDR1 is MDHEN and CDR2 is SYDVKM in the germline V gene. This CDR3 is 16 amino acids long. Written as DNA, the CDR3 is TGTGCCAGCAGTTCCAGGGGTAACGGGGACAATCAGCCCCAGCATTTT. Residues: CASSSRGNGDNQPQHF.

The chain has TRBV6-1 and TRBJ1-1; D gene unclear. CDR3 length: 13 amino acids. Germline loops: CDR1 MNHNS, CDR2 SASEGT. V lost 8 bases and J lost 4, with 14 bases in between. In DNA, the CDR3 is TGTGCCAGCCTGAGGGCCCTAGGCACTGAAGCTTTCTTT. Its protein product is CASLRALGTEAFF.

The chain couples TRBV19 to TRBJ1-5, with D tentatively TRBD1 (6 bases). This CDR3 comprises 13 residues. The V end lost 8 bases, the J end lost 5 bases, and 13 bases lay between the germline ends. Germline assignment: CDR1 LNHDA and CDR2 SQIVND (reference sequence). The CDR3 protein is CASGRDTDQPQHF. The DNA of the CDR3 is TGTGCCAGTGGCCGGGACACCGATCAGCCCCAGCATTTT.

The chain recombines TRBV19 with TRBJ2-2; 10 nucleotides align to TRBD2. The CDR3 totals 17 residues. Germline V gives CDR1 LNHDA, CDR2 SQIVND (reference sequence). V lost 5 bases, J lost 4 bases, and 10 bases stayed unmatched. The CDR3 spells CASSVYSGRISTGELFF. The CDR3 bases are TGTGCCAGTAGTGTATATAGCGGGAGGATCAGCACCGGGGAGCTGTTTTTT.

V is TRBV11-2 and J is TRBJ1-1; D is unclear. The CDR3 has 14 amino acids. V lost 0 bases, J lost 7 bases, and 12 bases lay in between. Germline-derived CDR1 and CDR2 are SGHAT and FQNNGV. CDR3 DNA: TGTGCCAGCAGCTTAGATCGGACGGACCTTGAAGCTTTCTTT. Its translation: CASSLDRTDLEAFF.

The chain recombines TRBV2 with TRBJ2-5, with 14 positions matching TRBD2. Trimming removed 5 bases from V and 3 bases from J; junction bases left unmatched: 5. CDR1 and CDR2 from the germline V gene are SNHLY and FYNNEI. The CDR3 sequence is 16 residues long. DNA of the CDR3: TGTGCCAGCAGTCCCCGACTAGCGGGAGGGAAAGAGACCCAGTACTTC. This codes for CASSPRLAGGKETQYF.

The rearrangement uses TRBV11-1 and TRBJ2-7; 10 bases map to TRBD1. The germline V gene encodes CDR1 SGHAT and CDR2 FQDESV (reference sequence). Trimming took 2 bases from V and 2 from J; bases not matched to a gene: 6. The CDR3 consists of 16 residues. The CDR3 loop reads CASSLPGQGGTYEQYF. DNA for the CDR3: TGTGCCAGCAGCTTACCCGGACAGGGGGGGACCTACGAGCAGTACTTC.

The chain combines TRBV30 with TRBJ2-7; a possible D gene is TRBD2 (7 bases). Trimming shortened V by 3 bases and J by 3 bases, and 15 bases separated the two germline ends. In germline, CDR1 is GTSNPN, CDR2 SVGIG (reference sequence). CDR3 size: 14 residues. In nucleotides, the CDR3 is TGTGCCTGGAGAGGGGGGGGGTCCCTCTACGAGCAGTACTTC. Protein sequence: CAWRGGGSLYEQYF.